This TCR beta chain was sequenced for a study of blood T cell repertoires in COVID-19. The overall study: Samples taken during acute and convalescent COVID-19 were collected in the United States, Italy and Spain. The cDNA or gDNA used as material had been derived from T cells, B-cell-depleted T cells, or PBMCs.

From germline, CDR1 is MGHRA and CDR2 YSYEKL. The CDR3 is 16 amino acids. V dropped 4 bases and J dropped 4; count of bases not matched to a gene: 5. In the original analysis: Reference gene primer amplification in the assay estimated nucleated cell counts. Profiled with immunoSEQ multiplex PCR; TCRdb holds only in-frame clones, not every one. V and J calls and clone size are copied from that table; D and trimming were computed from the DNA. The sample shows around 150,000 clones, roughly 87% of them seen only once. Sequencing was done on a sample of peripheral blood. The rearrangement links TRBV4-1 to TRBJ2-2, with 11 bases fitting TRBD2. This clonotype was obtained from a woman aged 55-75 years who had recovered from COVID-19. The CDR3 DNA is TGCGCCAGCAGCCTAGCGGGGGGGCTAGTCACCGGGGAGCTGTTTTTT. Translated, it gives CASSLAGGLVTGELFF.